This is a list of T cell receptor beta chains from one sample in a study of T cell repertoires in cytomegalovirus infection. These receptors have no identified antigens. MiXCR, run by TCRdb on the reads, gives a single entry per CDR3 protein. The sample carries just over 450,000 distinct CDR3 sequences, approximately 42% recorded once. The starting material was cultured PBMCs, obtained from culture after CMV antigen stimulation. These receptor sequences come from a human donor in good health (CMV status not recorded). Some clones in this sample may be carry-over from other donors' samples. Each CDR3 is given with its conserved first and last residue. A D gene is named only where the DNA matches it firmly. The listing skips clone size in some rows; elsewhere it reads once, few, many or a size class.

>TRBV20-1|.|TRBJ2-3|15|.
CSAPRTGEAQDTQYF
TGCAGTGCTCCCCGTACGGGGGAGGCTCAAGATACGCAGTATTTT
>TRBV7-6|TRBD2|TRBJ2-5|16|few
CASSPEGLAGEETQYF
TGTGCCAGCAGCCCCGAGGGTCTAGCGGGAGAAGAGACCCAGTACTTC
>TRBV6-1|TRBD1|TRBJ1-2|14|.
CASSERGQGYGYTF
TGTGCCAGCAGTGAAAGAGGACAGGGTTATGGCTACACCTTC
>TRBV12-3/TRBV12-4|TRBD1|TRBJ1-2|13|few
CASSSTGGDGYTF
TGTGCCAGCAGTTCGACAGGGGGCGATGGCTACACCTTC
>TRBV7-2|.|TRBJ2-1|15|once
CASSRGGPSYNGQFF
TGTGCCAGCAGCCGCGGGGGCCCCTCCTACAATGGGCAGTTCTTC
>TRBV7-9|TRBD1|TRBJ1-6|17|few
CASSSTTGGTYNSPLHF
TGTGCCAGCAGCTCCACGACAGGGGGTACCTATAATTCACCCCTCCACTTT
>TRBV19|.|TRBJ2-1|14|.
CASRSQASYNEQFF
TGTGCCAGTAGGTCCCAGGCCTCCTACAATGAGCAGTTCTTC
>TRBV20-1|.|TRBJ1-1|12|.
CSARPTNTEAFF
TGCAGTGCTAGACCCACAAACACTGAAGCTTTCTTT
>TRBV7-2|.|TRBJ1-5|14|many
CASSLAGSNQPQHF
TGTGCCAGCAGCTTAGCTGGAAGCAATCAGCCCCAGCATTTT
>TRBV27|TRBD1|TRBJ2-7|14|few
CASSLSTGGHEQYF
TGTGCCAGCAGTTTATCGACAGGGGGCCACGAGCAGTACTTC
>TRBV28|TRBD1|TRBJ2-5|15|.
CASRRTQGAWETQYF
TGTGCCAGCCGGAGAACACAGGGGGCGTGGGAGACCCAGTACTTC
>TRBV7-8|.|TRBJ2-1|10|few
CASGVDEQFF
TGTGCCAGCGGGGTGGATGAGCAGTTCTTC
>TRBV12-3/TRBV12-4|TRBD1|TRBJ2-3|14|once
CASTPGGDRITQYF
TGTGCCAGCACCCCTGGTGGGGACAGAATTACGCAGTATTTT
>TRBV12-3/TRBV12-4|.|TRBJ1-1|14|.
CASSLFRGGTEAFF
TGTGCCAGCAGTTTGTTTCGGGGCGGCACTGAAGCTTTCTTT
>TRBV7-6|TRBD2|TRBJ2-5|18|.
CASSLARTSGGNQETQYF
TGTGCCAGCAGCTTAGCTCGGACTAGCGGGGGGAACCAAGAGACCCAGTACTTC
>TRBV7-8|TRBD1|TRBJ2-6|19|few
CASSESGGFPFSGANVLTF
TGTGCCAGCAGCGAATCAGGGGGCTTCCCTTTCTCTGGGGCCAACGTCCTGACTTTC
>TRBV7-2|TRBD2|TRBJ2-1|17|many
CASSFRVSGGGSYEQFF
TGTGCCAGCAGCTTTAGGGTGTCGGGGGGGGGCTCCTATGAGCAGTTCTTC
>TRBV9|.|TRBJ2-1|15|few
CASSVEEQKAFEQFF
TGTGCCAGCAGCGTCGAGGAGCAGAAGGCCTTCGAGCAGTTCTTC
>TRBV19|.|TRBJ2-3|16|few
CASAPLGGPRTDTQYF
TGTGCCAGTGCCCCTCTTGGGGGGCCAAGGACAGATACGCAGTATTTT
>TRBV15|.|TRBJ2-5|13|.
CATSRARLGTQYF
TGTGCCACCAGCAGAGCAAGGTTGGGGACCCAGTACTTC
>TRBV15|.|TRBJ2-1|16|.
CATSRDRVGPTVEQFF
TGTGCCACCAGCAGAGATCGGGTGGGGCCCACGGTTGAGCAGTTCTTC
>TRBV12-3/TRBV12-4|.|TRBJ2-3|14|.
CASSWGRDTDTQYF
TGTGCCAGCAGTTGGGGCAGGGACACAGATACGCAGTATTTT